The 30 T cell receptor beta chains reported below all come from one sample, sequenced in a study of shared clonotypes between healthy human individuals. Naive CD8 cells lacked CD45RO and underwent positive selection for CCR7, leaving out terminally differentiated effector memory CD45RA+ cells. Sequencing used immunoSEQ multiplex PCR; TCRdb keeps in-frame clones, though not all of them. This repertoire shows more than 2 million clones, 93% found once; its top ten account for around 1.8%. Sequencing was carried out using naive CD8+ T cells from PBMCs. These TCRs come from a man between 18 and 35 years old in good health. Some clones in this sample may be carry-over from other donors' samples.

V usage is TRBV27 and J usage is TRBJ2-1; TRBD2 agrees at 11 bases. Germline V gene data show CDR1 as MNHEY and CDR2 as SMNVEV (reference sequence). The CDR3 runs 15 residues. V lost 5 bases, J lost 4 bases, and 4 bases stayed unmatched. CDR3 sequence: CASSQTSGAYNEQFF. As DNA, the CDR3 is TGTGCCAGCAGTCAGACTAGCGGGGCTTACAATGAGCAGTTCTTC.

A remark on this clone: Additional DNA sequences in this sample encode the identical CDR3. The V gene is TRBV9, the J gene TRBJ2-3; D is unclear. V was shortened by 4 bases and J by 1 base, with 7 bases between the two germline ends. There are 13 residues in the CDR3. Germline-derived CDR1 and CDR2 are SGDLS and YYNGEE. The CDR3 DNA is TGTGCCAGCAGCTTTTCTCGCACAGATACGCAGTATTTT. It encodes CASSFSRTDTQYF.

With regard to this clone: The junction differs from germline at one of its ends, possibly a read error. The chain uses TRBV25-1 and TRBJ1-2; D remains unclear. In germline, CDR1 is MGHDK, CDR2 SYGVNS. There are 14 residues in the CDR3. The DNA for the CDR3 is TGTGCCAGCAGTTCTGTCACACAGTTTACGGCAGTAAGCTTC. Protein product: CASSSVTQFTAVSF.

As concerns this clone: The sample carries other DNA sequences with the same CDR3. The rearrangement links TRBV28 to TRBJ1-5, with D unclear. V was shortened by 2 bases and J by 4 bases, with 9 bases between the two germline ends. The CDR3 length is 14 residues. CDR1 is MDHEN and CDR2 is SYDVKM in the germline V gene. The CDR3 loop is CASSLRLGNQPQHF. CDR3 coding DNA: TGTGCCAGCAGTTTACGCTTGGGGAATCAGCCCCAGCATTTT.

CDR3 nucleotides: TGTGCCAGCAGTATGGGGGCCACCGACAATGAGCAGTTCTTC. Its translation: CASSMGATDNEQFF. V usage is TRBV7-9 and J usage is TRBJ2-1; D may be TRBD1 (6 bases). Trimming took off 6 bases at V and 5 bases at J, with 14 bases between the two ends. CDR1 and CDR2 (germline): SEHNR, FQNEAQ (reference sequence). This CDR3 spans 14 amino acids.

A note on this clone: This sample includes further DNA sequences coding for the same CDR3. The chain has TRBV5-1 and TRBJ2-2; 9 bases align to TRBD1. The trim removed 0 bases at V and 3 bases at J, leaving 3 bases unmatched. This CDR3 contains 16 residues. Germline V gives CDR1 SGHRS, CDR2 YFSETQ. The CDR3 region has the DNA TGCGCCAGCAGCTTGGGGGACAGGGCTGACACCGGGGAGCTGTTTTTT. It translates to CASSLGDRADTGELFF.

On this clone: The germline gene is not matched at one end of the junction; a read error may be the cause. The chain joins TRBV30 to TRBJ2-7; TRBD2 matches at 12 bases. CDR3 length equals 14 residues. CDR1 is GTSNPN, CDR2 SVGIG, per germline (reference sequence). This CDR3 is CAWSSGTSGLLGNF. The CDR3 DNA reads TGTGCCTGGAGTTCGGGGACTAGCGGGCTCCTTGGGAACTTC.

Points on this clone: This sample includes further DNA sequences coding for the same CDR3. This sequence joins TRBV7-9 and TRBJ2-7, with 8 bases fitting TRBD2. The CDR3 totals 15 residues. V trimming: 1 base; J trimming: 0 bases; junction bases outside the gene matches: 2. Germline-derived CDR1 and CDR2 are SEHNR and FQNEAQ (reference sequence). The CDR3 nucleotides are TGTGCCAGCAGCTTAGGAAGCGGGAGCTCCTACGAGCAGTACTTC. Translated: CASSLGSGSSYEQYF.

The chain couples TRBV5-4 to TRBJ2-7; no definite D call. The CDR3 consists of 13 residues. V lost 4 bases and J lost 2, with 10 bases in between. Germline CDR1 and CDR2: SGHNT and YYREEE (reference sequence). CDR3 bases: TGTGCCAGCAGCCAAGACATTACCTACGAGCAGTACTTC. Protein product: CASSQDITYEQYF. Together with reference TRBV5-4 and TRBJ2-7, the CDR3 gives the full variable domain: ETGVTQSPTHLIKTRGQQVTLRCSSQSGHNTVSWYQQALGQGPQFIFQYYREEENGRGNFPPRFSGLQFPNYSSELNVNALELDDSALYLCASSQDITYEQYFGPGTRLTVT.

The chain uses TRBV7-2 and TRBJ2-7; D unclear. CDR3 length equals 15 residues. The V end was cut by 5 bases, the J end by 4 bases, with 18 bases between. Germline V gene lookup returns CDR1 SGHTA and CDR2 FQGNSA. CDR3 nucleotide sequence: TGTGCCAGCAGCGACCCGCGGACCAACAAATACGAGCAGTACTTC. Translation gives CASSDPRTNKYEQYF.

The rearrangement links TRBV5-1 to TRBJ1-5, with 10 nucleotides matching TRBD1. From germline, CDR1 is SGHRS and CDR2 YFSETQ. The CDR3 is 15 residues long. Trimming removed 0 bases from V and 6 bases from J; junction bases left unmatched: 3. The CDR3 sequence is CASSLEGQGSQPQHF. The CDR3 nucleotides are TGCGCCAGCAGCTTGGAGGGACAGGGGAGTCAGCCCCAGCATTTT. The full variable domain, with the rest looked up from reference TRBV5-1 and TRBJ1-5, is KAGVTQTPRYLIKTRGQQVTLSCSPISGHRSVSWYQQTPGQGLQFLFEYFSETQRNKGNFPGRFSGRQFSNSRSEMNVSTLELGDSALYLCASSLEGQGSQPQHFGDGTRLSIL.

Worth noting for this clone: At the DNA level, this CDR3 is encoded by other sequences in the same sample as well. The CDR3 DNA reads as TGTGCCAGCAGTTTATGGGCAGGGAGCAATCAGCCCCAGCATTTT. Translated: CASSLWAGSNQPQHF. The chain combines TRBV27 with TRBJ1-5; possibly TRBD1 for D (5 bases). V lost 1 base, J lost 1 base, and 8 bases lay in between. CDR1 and CDR2 from the germline V gene are MNHEY and SMNVEV (reference sequence). This CDR3 has 15 residues.

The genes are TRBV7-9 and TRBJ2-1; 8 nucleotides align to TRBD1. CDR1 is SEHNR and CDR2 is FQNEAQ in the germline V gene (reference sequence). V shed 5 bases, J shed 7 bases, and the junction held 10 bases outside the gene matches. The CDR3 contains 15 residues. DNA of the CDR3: TGTGCCAGCAGCGTCGACAGGGGAAGGGCAAATGAGCAGTTCTTC. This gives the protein CASSVDRGRANEQFF.

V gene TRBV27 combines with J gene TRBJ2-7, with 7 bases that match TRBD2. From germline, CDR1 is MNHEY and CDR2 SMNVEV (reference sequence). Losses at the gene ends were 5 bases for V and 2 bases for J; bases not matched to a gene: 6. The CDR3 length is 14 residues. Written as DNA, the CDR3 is TGTGCCAGCAGTGGGGCGGGGGTTGCCTACGAGCAGTACTTC. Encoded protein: CASSGAGVAYEQYF.

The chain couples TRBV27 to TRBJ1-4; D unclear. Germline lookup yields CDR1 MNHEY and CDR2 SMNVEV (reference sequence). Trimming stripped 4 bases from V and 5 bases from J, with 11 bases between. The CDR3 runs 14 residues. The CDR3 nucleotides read TGTGCCAGCAGTTCTTTGGGCCTCAATGAAAAACTGTTTTTT. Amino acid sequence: CASSSLGLNEKLFF.

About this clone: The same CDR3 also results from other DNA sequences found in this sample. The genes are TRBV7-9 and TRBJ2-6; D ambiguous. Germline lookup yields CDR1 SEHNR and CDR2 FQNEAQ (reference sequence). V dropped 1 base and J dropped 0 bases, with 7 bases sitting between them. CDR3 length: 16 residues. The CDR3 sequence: CASSLELSSGANVLTF. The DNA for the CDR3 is TGTGCCAGCAGCTTAGAACTTTCCTCTGGGGCCAACGTCCTGACTTTC. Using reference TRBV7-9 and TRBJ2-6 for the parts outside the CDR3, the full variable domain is DTGVSQNPRHKITKRGQNVTFRCDPISEHNRLYWYRQTLGQGPEFLTYFQNEAQLEKSRLLSDRFSAERPKGSFSTLEIQRTEQGDSAMYLCASSLELSSGANVLTFGAGSRLTVL.

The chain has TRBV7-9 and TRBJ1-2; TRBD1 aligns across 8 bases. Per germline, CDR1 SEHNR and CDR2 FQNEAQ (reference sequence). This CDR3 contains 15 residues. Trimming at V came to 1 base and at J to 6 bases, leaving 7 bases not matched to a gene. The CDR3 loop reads CASSLGRDRSHGYTF. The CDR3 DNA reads TGTGCCAGCAGCTTAGGGCGGGACAGGTCCCATGGCTACACCTTC. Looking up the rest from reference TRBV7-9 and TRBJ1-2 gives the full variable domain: DTGVSQNPRHKITKRGQNVTFRCDPISEHNRLYWYRQTLGQGPEFLTYFQNEAQLEKSRLLSDRFSAERPKGSFSTLEIQRTEQGDSAMYLCASSLGRDRSHGYTFGSGTRLTVV.

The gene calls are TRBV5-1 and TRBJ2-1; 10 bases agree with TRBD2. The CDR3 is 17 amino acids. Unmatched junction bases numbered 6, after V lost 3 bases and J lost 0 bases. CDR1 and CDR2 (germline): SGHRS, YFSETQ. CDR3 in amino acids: CASSSPSSGSSYNEQFF. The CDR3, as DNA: TGCGCCAGCAGCTCACCTTCTAGCGGGAGCTCCTACAATGAGCAGTTCTTC.

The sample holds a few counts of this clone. In DNA, the CDR3 is TGTGCCAGCAGTTTCGGAGGGTACCTCAATCAGCCCCAGCATTTT. It specifies CASSFGGYLNQPQHF. The chain is built from TRBV27 and TRBJ1-5; D gene unclear. The CDR3 is made up of 15 amino acids. V was trimmed by 3 bases and J by 3 bases, leaving 12 bases between them. Per the germline V gene, CDR1 is MNHEY and CDR2 is SMNVEV (reference sequence).

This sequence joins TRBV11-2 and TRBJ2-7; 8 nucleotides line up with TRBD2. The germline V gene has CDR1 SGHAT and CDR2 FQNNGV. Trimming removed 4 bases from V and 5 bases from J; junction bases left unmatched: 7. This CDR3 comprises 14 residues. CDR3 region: CASSWLAGTHEQYF. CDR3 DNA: TGTGCCAGCAGCTGGTTAGCGGGAACGCACGAGCAGTACTTC. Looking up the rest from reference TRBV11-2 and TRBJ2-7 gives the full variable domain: EAGVAQSPRYKIIEKRQSVAFWCNPISGHATLYWYQQILGQGPKLLIQFQNNGVVDDSQLPKDRFSAERLKGVDSTLKIQPAKLEDSAVYLCASSWLAGTHEQYFGPGTRLTVT.

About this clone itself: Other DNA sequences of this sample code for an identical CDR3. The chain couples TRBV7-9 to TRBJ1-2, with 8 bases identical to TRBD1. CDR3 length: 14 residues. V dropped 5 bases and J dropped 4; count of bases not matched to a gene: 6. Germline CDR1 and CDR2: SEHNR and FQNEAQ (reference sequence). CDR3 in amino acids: CASSQGTGGYGYTF. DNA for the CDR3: TGTGCCAGCAGCCAGGGTACAGGGGGCTATGGCTACACCTTC.

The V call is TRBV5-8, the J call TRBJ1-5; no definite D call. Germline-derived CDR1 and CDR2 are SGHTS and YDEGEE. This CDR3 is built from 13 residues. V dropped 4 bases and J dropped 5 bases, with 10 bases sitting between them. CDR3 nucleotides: TGTGCCAGCAGCGCCGGGATTTATCAGCCCCAGCATTTT. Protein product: CASSAGIYQPQHF.

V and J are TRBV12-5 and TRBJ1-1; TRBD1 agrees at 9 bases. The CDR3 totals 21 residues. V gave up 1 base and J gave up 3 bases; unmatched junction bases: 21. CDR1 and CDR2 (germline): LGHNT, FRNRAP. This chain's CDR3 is CASGLEILYRGQDLRDTEAFF. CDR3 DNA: TGTGCTAGTGGTTTGGAAATCCTTTACAGGGGGCAAGATCTGAGGGACACTGAAGCTTTCTTT.

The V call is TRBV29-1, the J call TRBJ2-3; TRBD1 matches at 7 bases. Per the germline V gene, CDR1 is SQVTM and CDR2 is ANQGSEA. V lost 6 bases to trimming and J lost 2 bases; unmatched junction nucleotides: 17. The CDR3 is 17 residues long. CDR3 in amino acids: CSVGGTALPFPTDTQYF. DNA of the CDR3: TGCAGCGTCGGTGGGACAGCTCTCCCCTTTCCCACAGATACGCAGTATTTT.

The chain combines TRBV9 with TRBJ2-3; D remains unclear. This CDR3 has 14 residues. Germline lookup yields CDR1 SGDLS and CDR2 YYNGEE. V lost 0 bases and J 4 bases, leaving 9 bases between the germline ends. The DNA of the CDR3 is TGTGCCAGCAGCGTAGAGGTCGAACCAGATACGCAGTATTTT. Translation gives CASSVEVEPDTQYF.

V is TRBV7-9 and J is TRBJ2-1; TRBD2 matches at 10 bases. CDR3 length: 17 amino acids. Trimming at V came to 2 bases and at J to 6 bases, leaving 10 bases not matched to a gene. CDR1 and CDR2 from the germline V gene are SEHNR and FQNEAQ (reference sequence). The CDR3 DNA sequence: TGTGCCAGCAGCTTAACCGGAGCGGGAGGGCCGTTCAATGAGCAGTTCTTC. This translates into CASSLTGAGGPFNEQFF.

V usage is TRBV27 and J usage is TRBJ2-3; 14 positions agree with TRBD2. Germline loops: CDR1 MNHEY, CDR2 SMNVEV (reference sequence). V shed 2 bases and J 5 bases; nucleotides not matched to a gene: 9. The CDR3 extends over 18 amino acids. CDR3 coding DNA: TGTGCCAGCAGTTTAAGGGGACTAGCGGGAGCCGTGGGAGATACGCAGTATTTT. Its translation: CASSLRGLAGAVGDTQYF.

CDR3 bases: TGTGCCAGCAGCTTATCATCGGGCGGGAACACTGAAGCTTTCTTT. Translating it yields CASSLSSGGNTEAFF. The V gene is TRBV5-4, the J gene TRBJ1-1; D not resolved. CDR1 is SGHNT, CDR2 YYREEE, per germline (reference sequence). This CDR3 contains 15 residues. V lost 2 bases and J lost 1, with 12 bases in between.

The CDR3 is CASSGDRRVNTEAFF. The CDR3 region has the DNA TGTGCCAGCAGCGGCGACAGGAGGGTCAACACTGAAGCTTTCTTT. The gene calls are TRBV9 and TRBJ1-1; tentatively, D is TRBD1 (6 bases). Germline-derived CDR1 and CDR2 are SGDLS and YYNGEE. The V gene lost 3 bases and the J gene lost 2 bases, with 14 bases spanning the gap. This CDR3 comprises 15 residues.

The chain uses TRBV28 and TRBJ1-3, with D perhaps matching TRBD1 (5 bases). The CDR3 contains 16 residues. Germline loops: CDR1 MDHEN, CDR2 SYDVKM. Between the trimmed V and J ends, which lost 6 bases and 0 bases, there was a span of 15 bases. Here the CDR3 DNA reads TGTGCCAGCAGACCCGACAGACTGATCTCTGGAAACACCATATATTTT. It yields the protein CASRPDRLISGNTIYF.